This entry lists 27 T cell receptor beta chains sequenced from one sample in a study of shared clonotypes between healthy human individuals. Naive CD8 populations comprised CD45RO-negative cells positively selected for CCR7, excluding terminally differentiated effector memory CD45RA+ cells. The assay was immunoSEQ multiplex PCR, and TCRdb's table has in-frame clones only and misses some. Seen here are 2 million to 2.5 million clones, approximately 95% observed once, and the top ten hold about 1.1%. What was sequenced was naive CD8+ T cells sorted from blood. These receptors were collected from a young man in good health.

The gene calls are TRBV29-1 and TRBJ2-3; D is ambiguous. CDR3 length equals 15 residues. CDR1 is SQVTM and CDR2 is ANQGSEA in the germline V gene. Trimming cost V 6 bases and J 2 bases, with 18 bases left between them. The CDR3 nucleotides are TGCAGCGTAAGCGATAAAGGGTGGGACACAGATACGCAGTATTTT. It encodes CSVSDKGWDTDTQYF.

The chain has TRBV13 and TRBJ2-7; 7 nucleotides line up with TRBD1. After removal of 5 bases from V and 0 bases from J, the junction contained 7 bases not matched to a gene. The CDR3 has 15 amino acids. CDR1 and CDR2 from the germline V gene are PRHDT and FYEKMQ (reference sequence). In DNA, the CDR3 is TGTGCCAGCAGCCCAAAACAGGGGTACTCCTACGAGCAGTACTTC. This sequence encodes CASSPKQGYSYEQYF.

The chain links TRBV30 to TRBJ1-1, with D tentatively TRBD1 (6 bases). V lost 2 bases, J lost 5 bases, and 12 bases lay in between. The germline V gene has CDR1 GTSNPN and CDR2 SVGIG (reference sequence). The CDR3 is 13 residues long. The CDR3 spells CAWSISRGTEAFF. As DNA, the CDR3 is TGTGCCTGGAGTATAAGTAGGGGGACTGAAGCTTTCTTT. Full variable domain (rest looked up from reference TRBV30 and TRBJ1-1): SQTIHQWPATLVQPVGSPLSLECTVEGTSNPNLYWYRQAAGRGLQLLFYSVGIGQISSEVPQNLSASRPQDRQFILSSKKLLLSDSGFYLCAWSISRGTEAFFGQGTRLTVV.

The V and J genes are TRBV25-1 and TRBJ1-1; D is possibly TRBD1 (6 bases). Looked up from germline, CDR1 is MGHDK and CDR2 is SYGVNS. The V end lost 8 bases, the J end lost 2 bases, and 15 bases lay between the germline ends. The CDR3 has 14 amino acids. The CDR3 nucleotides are TGTGCCAGCCCAAAACCGGACAGTAACACTGAAGCTTTCTTT. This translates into CASPKPDSNTEAFF.

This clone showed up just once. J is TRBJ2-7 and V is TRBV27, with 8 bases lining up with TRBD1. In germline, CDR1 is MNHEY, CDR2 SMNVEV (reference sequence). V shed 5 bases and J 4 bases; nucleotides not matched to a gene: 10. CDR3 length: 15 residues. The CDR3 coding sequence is TGTGCCAGCAGTGGACAGGGTGTCCCACTGTACGAGCAGTACTTC. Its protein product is CASSGQGVPLYEQYF.

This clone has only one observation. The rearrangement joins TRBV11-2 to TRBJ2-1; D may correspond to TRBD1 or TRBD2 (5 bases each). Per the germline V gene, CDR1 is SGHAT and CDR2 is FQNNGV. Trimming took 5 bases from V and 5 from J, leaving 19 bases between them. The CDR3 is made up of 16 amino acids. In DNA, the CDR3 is TGTGCCAGCAGCACATACCTCCGGGACGCGAACAATGAGCAGTTCTTC. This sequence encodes CASSTYLRDANNEQFF.

This CDR3 is CASSPWELGSTDTQYF. CDR3 DNA sequence: TGTGCCAGCAGCCCCTGGGAGTTGGGGAGCACAGATACGCAGTATTTT. The chain couples TRBV14 to TRBJ2-3; TRBD2 is a possible D gene (5 bases). The CDR3 contains 16 residues. V was shortened by 4 bases and J by 0 bases, with 14 bases between the two germline ends. Germline V gives CDR1 SGHDN, CDR2 FVKESK.

This chain's CDR3 is CASSFNRGISDTQYF. The CDR3 nucleotides are TGTGCCAGCAGCTTTAACAGGGGGATCTCAGATACGCAGTATTTT. This chain joins TRBV7-9 and TRBJ2-3; 8 bases align to TRBD1. Trimming took 3 bases from V and 4 from J; bases not matched to a gene: 6. CDR1 and CDR2 from the germline V gene are SEHNR and FQNEAQ (reference sequence). The CDR3 has 15 amino acids.

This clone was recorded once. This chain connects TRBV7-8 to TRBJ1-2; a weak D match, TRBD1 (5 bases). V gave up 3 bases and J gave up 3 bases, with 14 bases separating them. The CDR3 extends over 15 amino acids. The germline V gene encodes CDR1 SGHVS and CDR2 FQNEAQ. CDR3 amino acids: CASSLGPQGDYGYTF. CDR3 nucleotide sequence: TGTGCCAGCAGCTTGGGACCCCAGGGTGACTATGGCTACACCTTC. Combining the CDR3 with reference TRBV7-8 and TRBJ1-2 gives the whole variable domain GAGVSQSPRYKVAKRGQDVALRCDPISGHVSLFWYQQALGQGPEFLTYFQNEAQLDKSGLPSDRFFAERPEGSVSTLKIQRTQQEDSAVYLCASSLGPQGDYGYTFGSGTRLTVV.

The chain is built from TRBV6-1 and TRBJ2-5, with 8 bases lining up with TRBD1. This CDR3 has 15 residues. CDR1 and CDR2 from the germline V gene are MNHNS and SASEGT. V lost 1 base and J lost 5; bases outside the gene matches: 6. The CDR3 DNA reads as TGTGCCAGCAGTGAAGGACAGGGGATCTCGGAGACCCAGTACTTC. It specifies CASSEGQGISETQYF.

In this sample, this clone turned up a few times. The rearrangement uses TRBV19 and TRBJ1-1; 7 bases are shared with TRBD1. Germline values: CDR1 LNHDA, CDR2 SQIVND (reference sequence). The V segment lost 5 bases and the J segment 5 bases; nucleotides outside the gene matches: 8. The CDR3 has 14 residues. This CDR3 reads CASSLRQGRTEAFF. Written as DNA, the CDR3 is TGTGCCAGTAGTCTAAGACAGGGTCGGACTGAAGCTTTCTTT.

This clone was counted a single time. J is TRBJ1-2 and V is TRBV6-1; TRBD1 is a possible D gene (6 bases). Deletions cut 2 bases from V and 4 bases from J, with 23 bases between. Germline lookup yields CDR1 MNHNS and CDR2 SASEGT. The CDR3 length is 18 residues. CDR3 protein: CASSEKGEVLLGSYGYTF. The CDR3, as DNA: TGTGCCAGCAGTGAAAAGGGGGAAGTGTTGTTAGGGTCCTATGGCTACACCTTC.

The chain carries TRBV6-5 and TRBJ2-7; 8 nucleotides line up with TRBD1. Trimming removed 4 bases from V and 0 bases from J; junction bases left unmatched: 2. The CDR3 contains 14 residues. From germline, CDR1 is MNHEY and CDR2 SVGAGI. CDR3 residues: CASSWTGFSYEQYF. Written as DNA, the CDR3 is TGTGCCAGCAGTTGGACAGGGTTCTCCTACGAGCAGTACTTC.

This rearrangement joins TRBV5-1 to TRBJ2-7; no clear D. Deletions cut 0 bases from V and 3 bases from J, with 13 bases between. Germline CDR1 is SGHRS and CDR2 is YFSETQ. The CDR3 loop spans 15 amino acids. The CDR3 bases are TGCGCCAGCAGCTTGGATTCAGTGATCATCTACGAGCAGTACTTC. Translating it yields CASSLDSVIIYEQYF. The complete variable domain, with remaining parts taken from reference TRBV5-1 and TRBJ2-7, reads KAGVTQTPRYLIKTRGQQVTLSCSPISGHRSVSWYQQTPGQGLQFLFEYFSETQRNKGNFPGRFSGRQFSNSRSEMNVSTLELGDSALYLCASSLDSVIIYEQYFGPGTRLTVT.

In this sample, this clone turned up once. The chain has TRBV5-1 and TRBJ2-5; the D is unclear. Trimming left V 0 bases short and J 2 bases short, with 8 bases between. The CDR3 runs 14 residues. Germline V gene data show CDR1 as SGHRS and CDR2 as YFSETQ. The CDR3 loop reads CASSLEVFQETQYF. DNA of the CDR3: TGCGCCAGCAGCTTGGAAGTTTTTCAAGAGACCCAGTACTTC.

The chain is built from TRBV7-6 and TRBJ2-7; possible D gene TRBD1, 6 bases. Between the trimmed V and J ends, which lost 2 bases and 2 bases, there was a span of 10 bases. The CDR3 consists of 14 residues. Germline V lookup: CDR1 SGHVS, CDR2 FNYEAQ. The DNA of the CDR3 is TGTGCCAGCAGCTTAAGACAGGAGACCTACGAGCAGTACTTC. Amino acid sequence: CASSLRQETYEQYF.

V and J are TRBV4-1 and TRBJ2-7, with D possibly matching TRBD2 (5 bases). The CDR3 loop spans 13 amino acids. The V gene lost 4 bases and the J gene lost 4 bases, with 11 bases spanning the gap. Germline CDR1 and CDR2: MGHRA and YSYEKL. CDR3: CASSLSPGYEQYF. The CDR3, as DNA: TGCGCCAGCAGCCTAAGCCCGGGGTACGAGCAGTACTTC.

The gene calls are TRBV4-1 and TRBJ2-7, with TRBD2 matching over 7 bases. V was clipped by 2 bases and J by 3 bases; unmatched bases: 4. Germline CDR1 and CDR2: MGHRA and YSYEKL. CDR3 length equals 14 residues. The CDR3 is CASSQREEGYEQYF. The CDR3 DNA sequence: TGCGCCAGCAGCCAACGGGAGGAAGGCTACGAGCAGTACTTC.

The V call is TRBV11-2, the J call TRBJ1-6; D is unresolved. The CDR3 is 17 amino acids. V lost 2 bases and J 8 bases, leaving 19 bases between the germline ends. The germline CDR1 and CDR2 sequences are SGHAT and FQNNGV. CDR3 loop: CASSLTTSLSGDSPLHF. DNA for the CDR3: TGTGCCAGCAGCTTAACAACTTCCCTGAGTGGTGATTCACCCCTCCACTTT.

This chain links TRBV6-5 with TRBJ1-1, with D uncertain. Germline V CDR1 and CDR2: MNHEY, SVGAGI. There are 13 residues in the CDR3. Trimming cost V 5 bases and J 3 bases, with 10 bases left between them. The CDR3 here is CASSPTEDTEAFF. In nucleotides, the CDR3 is TGTGCCAGCAGTCCTACAGAGGACACTGAAGCTTTCTTT.

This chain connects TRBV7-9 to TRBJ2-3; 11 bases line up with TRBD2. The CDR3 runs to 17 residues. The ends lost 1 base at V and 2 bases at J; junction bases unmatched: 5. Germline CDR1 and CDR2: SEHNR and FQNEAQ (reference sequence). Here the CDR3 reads CASSLGVAGGDTDTQYF. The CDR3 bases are TGTGCCAGCAGCTTAGGAGTAGCGGGAGGGGACACAGATACGCAGTATTTT.

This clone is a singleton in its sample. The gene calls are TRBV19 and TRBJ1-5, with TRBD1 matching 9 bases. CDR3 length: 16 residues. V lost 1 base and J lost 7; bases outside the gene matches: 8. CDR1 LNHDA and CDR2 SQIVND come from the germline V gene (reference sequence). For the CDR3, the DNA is TGTGCCAGTAGTATAGCAGCCGGGACAGGGACCCAGCCCCAGCATTTT. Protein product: CASSIAAGTGTQPQHF. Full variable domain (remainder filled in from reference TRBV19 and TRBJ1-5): DGGITQSPKYLFRKEGQNVTLSCEQNLNHDAMYWYRQDPGQGLRLIYYSQIVNDFQKGDIAEGYSVSREKKESFPLTVTSAQKNPTAFYLCASSIAAGTGTQPQHFGDGTRLSIL.

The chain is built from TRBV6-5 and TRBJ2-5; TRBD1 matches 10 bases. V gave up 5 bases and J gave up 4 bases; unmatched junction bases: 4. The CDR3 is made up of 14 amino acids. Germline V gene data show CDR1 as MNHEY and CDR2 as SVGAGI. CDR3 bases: TGTGCCAGCAGTGACAGGGGGCCGGGAGAGACCCAGTACTTC. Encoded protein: CASSDRGPGETQYF.

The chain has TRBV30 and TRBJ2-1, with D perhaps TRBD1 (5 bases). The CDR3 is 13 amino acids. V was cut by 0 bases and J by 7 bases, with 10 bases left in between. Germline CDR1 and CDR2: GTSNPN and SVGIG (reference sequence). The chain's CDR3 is CAWSVVGLNEQFF. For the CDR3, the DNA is TGTGCCTGGAGTGTAGTGGGGCTGAATGAGCAGTTCTTC.

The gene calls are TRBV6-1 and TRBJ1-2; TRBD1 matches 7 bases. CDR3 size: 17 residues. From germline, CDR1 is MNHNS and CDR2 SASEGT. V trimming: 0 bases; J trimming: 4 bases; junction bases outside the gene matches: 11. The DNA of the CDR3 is TGTGCCAGCAGTGAAGCGCCGGGGACAGATTGGAGCTATGGCTACACCTTC. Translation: CASSEAPGTDWSYGYTF.

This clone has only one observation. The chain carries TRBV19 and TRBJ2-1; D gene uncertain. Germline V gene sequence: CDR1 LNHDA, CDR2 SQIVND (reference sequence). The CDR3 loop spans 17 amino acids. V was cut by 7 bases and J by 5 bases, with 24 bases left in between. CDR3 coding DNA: TGTGCCAGTACCCATGGCCGTGGATTCAAGACGGACAATGAGCAGTTCTTC. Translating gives CASTHGRGFKTDNEQFF.

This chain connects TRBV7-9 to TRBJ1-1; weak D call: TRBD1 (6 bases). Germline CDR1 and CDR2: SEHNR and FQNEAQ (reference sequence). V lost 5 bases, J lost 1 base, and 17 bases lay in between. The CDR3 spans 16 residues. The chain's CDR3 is CASSTDRWSRNTEAFF. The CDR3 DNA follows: TGTGCCAGCAGCACGGACAGATGGAGCAGGAACACTGAAGCTTTCTTT.